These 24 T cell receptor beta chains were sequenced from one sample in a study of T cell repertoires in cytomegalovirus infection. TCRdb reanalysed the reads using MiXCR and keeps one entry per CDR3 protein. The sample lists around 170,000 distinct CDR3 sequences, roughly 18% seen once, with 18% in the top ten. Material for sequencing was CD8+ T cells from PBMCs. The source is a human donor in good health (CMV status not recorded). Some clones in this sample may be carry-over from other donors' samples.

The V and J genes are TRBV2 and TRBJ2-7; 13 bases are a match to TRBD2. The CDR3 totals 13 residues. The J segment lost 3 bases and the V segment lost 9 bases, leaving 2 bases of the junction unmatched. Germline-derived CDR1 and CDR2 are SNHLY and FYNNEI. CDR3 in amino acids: CASRTSGGYEQYF. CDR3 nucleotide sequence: TGTGCCAGTCGGACTAGCGGGGGCTACGAGCAGTACTTC.

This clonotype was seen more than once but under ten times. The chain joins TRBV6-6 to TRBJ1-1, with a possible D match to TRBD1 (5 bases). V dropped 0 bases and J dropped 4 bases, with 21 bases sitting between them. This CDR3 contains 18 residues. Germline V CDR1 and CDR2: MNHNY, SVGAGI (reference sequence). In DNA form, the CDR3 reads TGTGCCAGCAGTTACTCGAGGGAAGAGCCGGGACTGCGCACTGAAGCTTTCTTT. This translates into CASSYSREEPGLRTEAFF.

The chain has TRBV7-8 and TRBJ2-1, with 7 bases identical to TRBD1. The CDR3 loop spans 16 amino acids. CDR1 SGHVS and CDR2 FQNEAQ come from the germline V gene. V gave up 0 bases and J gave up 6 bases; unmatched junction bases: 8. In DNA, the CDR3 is TGTGCCAGCAGCTTAGCGCTCAGGGGGAATAGCAATGAGCAGTTCTTC. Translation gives CASSLALRGNSNEQFF.

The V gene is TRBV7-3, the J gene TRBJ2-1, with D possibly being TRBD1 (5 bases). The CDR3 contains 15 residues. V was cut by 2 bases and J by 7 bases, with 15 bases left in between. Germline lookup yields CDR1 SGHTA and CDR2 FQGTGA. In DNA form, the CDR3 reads TGTGCCAGCAGCTTATCCCCAGACAGTTTAAATGAGCAGTTCTTC. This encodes CASSLSPDSLNEQFF.

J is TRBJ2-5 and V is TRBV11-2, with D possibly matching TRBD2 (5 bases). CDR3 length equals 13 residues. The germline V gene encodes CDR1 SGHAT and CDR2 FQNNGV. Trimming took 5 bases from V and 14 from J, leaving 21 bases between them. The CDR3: CASSQPSDWFTYF. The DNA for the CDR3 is TGTGCCAGCAGCCAACCTTCGGACTGGTTCACTTACTTC.

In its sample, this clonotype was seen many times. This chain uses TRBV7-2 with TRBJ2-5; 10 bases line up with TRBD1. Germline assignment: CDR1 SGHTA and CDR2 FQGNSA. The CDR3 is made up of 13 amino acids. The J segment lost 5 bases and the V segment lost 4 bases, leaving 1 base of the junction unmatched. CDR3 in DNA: TGTGCCAGCAGCTCGGGACAGGGGGAGACCCAGTACTTC. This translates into CASSSGQGETQYF.

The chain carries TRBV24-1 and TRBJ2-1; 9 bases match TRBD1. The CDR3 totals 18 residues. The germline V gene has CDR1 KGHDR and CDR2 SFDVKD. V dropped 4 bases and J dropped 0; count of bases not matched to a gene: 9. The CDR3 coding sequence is TGTGCCACCAGTGAATCTGGGACAGGGTCAGGCTCCTACAATGAGCAGTTCTTC. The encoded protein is CATSESGTGSGSYNEQFF.

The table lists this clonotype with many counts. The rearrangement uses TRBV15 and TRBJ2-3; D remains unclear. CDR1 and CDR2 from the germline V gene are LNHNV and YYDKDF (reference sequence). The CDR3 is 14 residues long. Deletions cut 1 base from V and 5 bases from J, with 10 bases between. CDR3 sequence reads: CATSRASEVDTQYF. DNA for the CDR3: TGTGCCACCAGCAGAGCTTCAGAAGTAGATACGCAGTATTTT.

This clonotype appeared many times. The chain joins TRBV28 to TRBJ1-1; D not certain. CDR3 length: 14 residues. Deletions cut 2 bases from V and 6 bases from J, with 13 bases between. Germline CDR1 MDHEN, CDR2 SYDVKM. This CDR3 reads CASSLSNRPPEAFF. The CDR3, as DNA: TGTGCCAGCAGTTTAAGTAACCGCCCACCTGAAGCTTTCTTT.

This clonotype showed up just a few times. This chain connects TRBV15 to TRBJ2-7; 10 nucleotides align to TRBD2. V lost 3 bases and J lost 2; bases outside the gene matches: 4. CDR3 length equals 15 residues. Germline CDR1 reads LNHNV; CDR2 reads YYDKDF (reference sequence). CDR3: CATSRKREGTYEQYF. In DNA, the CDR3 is TGTGCCACCAGCAGGAAGCGGGAGGGGACCTACGAGCAGTACTTC. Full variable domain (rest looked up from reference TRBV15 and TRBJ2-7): DAMVIQNPRYQVTQFGKPVTLSCSQTLNHNVMYWYQQKSSQAPKLLFHYYDKDFNNEADTPDNFQSRRPNTSFCFLDIRSPGLGDTAMYLCATSRKREGTYEQYFGPGTRLTVT.

The CDR3 protein is CASSPAQGNTEAFF. CDR3 nucleotide sequence: TGTGCCAGCAGCCCCGCACAGGGGAACACTGAAGCTTTCTTT. The rearrangement links TRBV7-9 to TRBJ1-1, with D possibly TRBD1 on 6 matching bases. V gave up 5 bases and J gave up 1 base, with 11 bases separating them. The CDR3 totals 14 residues. Germline V gene data show CDR1 as SEHNR and CDR2 as FQNEAQ (reference sequence).

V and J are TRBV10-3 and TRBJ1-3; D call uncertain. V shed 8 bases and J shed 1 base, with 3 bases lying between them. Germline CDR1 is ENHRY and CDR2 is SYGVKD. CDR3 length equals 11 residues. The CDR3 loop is CAIESGNTIYF. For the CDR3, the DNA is TGTGCCATCGAGTCTGGAAACACCATATATTTT.

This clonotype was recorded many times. CDR3 in amino acids: CASSVVGSTYEQYF. The CDR3 nucleotides are TGTGCCAGCAGCGTGGTCGGCAGTACCTACGAGCAGTACTTC. This chain uses TRBV7-2 with TRBJ2-7, with D unresolved. From germline, CDR1 is SGHTA and CDR2 FQGNSA. CDR3 length equals 14 residues. V was shortened by 5 bases and J by 2 bases, with 13 bases between the two germline ends.

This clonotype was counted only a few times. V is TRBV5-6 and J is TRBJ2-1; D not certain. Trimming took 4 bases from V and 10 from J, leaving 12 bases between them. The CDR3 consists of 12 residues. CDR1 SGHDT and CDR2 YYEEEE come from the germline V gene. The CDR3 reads CASSRPRGEQFF. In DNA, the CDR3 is TGTGCCAGCAGCCGCCCTCGAGGAGAGCAGTTCTTC.

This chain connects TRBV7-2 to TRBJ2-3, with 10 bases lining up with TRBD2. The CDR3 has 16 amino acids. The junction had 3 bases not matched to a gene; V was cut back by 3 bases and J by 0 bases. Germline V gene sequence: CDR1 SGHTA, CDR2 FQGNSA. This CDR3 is CASSLGLAFSTDTQYF. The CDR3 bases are TGTGCCAGCAGCTTGGGACTAGCGTTTAGCACAGATACGCAGTATTTT.

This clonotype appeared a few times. This chain's CDR3 is CSVMAPGGNEKLFF. As DNA, the CDR3 is TGCAGCGTTATGGCTCCAGGGGGTAATGAAAAACTGTTTTTT. The V gene is TRBV29-1, the J gene TRBJ1-4; 7 bases fit TRBD1. The V segment lost 5 bases and the J segment 4 bases; nucleotides outside the gene matches: 7. The CDR3 runs to 14 residues. Germline-derived CDR1 and CDR2 are SQVTM and ANQGSEA.

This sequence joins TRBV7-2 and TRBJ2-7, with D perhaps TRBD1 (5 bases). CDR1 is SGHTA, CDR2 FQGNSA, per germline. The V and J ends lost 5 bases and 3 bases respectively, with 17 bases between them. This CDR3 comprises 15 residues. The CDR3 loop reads CASSIGTGPDYEQYF. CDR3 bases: TGTGCCAGCAGCATCGGTACAGGACCCGACTACGAGCAGTACTTC.

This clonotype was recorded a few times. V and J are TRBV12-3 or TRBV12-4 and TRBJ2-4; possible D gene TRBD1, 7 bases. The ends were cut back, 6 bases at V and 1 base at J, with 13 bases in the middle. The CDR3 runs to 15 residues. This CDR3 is CASSPRGRAKNIQYF. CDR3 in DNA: TGTGCCAGCAGCCCCAGGGGGAGGGCCAAAAACATTCAGTACTTC.

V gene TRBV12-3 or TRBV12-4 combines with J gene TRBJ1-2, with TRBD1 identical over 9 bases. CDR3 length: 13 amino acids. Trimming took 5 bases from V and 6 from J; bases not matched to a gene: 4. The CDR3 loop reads CASSPGTGHGYTF. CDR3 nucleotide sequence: TGTGCCAGCAGTCCCGGGACAGGGCATGGCTACACCTTC.

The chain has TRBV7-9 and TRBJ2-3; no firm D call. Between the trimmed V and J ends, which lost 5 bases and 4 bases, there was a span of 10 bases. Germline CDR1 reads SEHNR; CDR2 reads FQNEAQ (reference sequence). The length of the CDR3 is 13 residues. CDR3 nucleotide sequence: TGTGCCAGCAGCCCCCCCCCGGCAGATACGCAGTATTTT. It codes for CASSPPPADTQYF. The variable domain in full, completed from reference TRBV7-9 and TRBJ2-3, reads DTGVSQNPRHKITKRGQNVTFRCDPISEHNRLYWYRQTLGQGPEFLTYFQNEAQLEKSRLLSDRFSAERPKGSFSTLEIQRTEQGDSAMYLCASSPPPADTQYFGPGTRLTVL.

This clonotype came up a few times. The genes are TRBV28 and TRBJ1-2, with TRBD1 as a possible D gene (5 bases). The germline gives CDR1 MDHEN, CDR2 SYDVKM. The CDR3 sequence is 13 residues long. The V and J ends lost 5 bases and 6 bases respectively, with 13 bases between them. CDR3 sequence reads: CASSAQGYDGYTF. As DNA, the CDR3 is TGTGCCAGCAGTGCTCAGGGTTACGATGGCTACACCTTC.

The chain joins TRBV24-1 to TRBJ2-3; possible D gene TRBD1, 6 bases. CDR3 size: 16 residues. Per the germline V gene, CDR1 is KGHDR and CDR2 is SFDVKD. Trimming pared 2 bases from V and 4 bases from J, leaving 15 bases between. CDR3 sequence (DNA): TGTGCCACCAGTGATTATAACGACGAGGGGGCAGATACGCAGTATTTT. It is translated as CATSDYNDEGADTQYF.

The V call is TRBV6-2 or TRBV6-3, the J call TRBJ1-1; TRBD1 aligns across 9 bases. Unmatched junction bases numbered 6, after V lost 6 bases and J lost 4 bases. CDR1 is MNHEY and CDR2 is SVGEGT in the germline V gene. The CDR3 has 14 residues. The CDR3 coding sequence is TGTGCCAGCAGCCGGGACAGGGAGGCCACTGAAGCTTTCTTT. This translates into CASSRDREATEAFF.

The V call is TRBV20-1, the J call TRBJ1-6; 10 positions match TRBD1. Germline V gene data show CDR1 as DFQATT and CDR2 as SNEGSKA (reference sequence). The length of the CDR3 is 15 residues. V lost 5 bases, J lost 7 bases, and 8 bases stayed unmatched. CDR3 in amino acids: CSAPDLGQGNSPLHF. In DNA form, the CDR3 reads TGCAGTGCTCCTGACCTGGGACAGGGGAATTCACCCCTCCACTTT.